This T cell receptor (beta chain) was found in a study of blood T cell repertoires in COVID-19. Study-wide context: Collection of acute and convalescent COVID-19 samples took place in the United States, Italy and Spain. The analysed material was cDNA or gDNA that came from T cells, B-cell-depleted T cells, or PBMCs.

This clone was observed at least ten times. Under the authors' procedure: Amplification of reference gene primers provided the estimated nucleated cell counts. Profiling relied on immunoSEQ multiplex PCR, and the TCRdb table lists in-frame clones only, not all of them. V, J and clone size are taken as reported in that table, and D and trimming were inferred from the DNA itself. The sample yields around 80,000 clones, roughly 80% seen once. Germline CDR1 reads SGHRS; CDR2 reads YFSETQ. The germline V and J ends were trimmed by 1 base and 1 base, with 8 bases remaining between them. The CDR3 runs to 14 residues.

The source of this sequence is an elderly woman with acute or convalescent COVID-19. The sequencing input was peripheral blood. The gene calls are TRBV5-1 and TRBJ1-1; D is undetermined. As DNA, the CDR3 is TGCGCCAGCAGCTTGAATTCCGGGAACACTGAAGCTTTCTTT. It encodes CASSLNSGNTEAFF.